This T cell receptor beta chain was sequenced in a study of PD-1 blockade in classical Hodgkin lymphoma. Comments on this clone: Its target is unknown.

There was relapse after autologous stem cell transplantation in every patient, and there was variation in brentuximab vedotin exposure. The study recorded best responses of complete response, partial response or progressive disease. Libraries were prepared by immunoSEQ multiplex PCR; TCRdb keeps only in-frame clonotypes and omits some of them. The profile shows more than 55,000 clones, 88% of them singletons. Study-level findings and limits: For complete responders, baseline diversity was comparable to that of newly diagnosed patients. TCR diversity in CD4+, not CD8+, cells rose significantly by C4D1. Relapsed/refractory patients reportedly had the lowest baseline TCR diversity, below newly diagnosed patients, who were below healthy donors.

The CDR3 sequence is 15 residues long. V was pared by 1 base and J by 2 bases, with 12 bases between. In germline, CDR1 is MNHNY, CDR2 SVGAGI (reference sequence). V and J are TRBV6-6 and TRBJ2-7, with D possibly TRBD1 on 6 matching bases. This clonotype originated in a human donor with classical Hodgkin lymphoma. The material sequenced was peripheral blood mononuclear cells (PBMCs), taken before the second cycle of nivolumab. In nucleotides, the CDR3 is TGTGCCAGCAGTTACTGGCAGGGGCCCCCCTACGAGCAGTACTTC. This gives the protein CASSYWQGPPYEQYF.